The 32 T cell receptor beta chains listed next were all sequenced from one sample in a study of T cell responses to AZD1222 COVID-19 vaccine. Assay: immunoSEQ multiplex PCR; the TCRdb copy retains only in-frame clones and omits some. The sample lists about 220,000 clones; 85% to 95% were seen once. This specimen consisted of peripheral blood, obtained on day 0 of MenACWY control vaccination. These receptors were collected from an adult in good health.

The rearrangement uses TRBV11-2 and TRBJ2-1, with TRBD1 identical over 11 bases. V was pared by 5 bases and J by 7 bases, with 4 bases of the junction left unmatched. This CDR3 contains 14 residues. Germline CDR1 SGHAT, CDR2 FQNNGV. CDR3 amino acids: CASSPGTGGNEQFF. CDR3 DNA: TGTGCCAGCAGCCCGGGGACAGGGGGAAATGAGCAGTTCTTC. Looking up the rest from reference TRBV11-2 and TRBJ2-1 gives the full variable domain: EAGVAQSPRYKIIEKRQSVAFWCNPISGHATLYWYQQILGQGPKLLIQFQNNGVVDDSQLPKDRFSAERLKGVDSTLKIQPAKLEDSAVYLCASSPGTGGNEQFFGPGTRLTVL.

In the case of this clone: The sample holds other DNA sequences that translate to the same CDR3. The V gene is TRBV6-5, the J gene TRBJ1-1; the match to TRBD1 covers 7 bases. From germline, CDR1 is MNHEY and CDR2 SVGAGI. The CDR3 contains 15 residues. V was pared by 0 bases and J by 5 bases, with 6 bases of the junction left unmatched. The CDR3: CASSYSSGGRTEAFF. The CDR3 DNA reads TGTGCCAGCAGTTACTCTTCAGGGGGGAGGACTGAAGCTTTCTTT.

This clone was counted only a few times. This chain joins TRBV10-1 and TRBJ1-1, with D unresolved. This CDR3 region has 14 residues. The V end was cut by 2 bases, the J end by 2 bases, with 9 bases between. Germline CDR1 is WNHNN and CDR2 is SYGVQD (reference sequence). In DNA form, the CDR3 reads TGCGCCAGCAGTGAGCATGACGGTAACACTGAAGCTTTCTTT. This sequence encodes CASSEHDGNTEAFF.

The gene calls are TRBV5-8 and TRBJ1-1; possible D gene TRBD1, 6 bases. V was trimmed by 4 bases and J by 3 bases, leaving 16 bases between them. The CDR3 has 15 residues. Germline V gene lookup returns CDR1 SGHTS and CDR2 YDEGEE. The DNA for the CDR3 is TGTGCCAGCAGCCCTCAGGGGAATTTAGACACTGAAGCTTTCTTT. This translates into CASSPQGNLDTEAFF.

The chain joins TRBV7-9 to TRBJ2-3; 11 bases map to TRBD2. CDR3 length: 15 residues. Trimming at V came to 3 bases and at J to 3 bases, leaving 2 bases not matched to a gene. Germline V gene lookup returns CDR1 SEHNR and CDR2 FQNEAQ (reference sequence). In nucleotides, the CDR3 is TGTGCCAGCAGCTTCAGACTAGCGGGGACAGATACGCAGTATTTT. It translates to CASSFRLAGTDTQYF.

This chain uses TRBV12-3 or TRBV12-4 with TRBJ1-1, with D maybe TRBD1 (5 bases). The CDR3 totals 13 residues. Trimming shortened V by 7 bases and J by 5 bases, and 14 bases separated the two germline ends. In DNA, the CDR3 is TGTGCCAGCATGTTAAGGGGTCGGACTGAAGCTTTCTTT. Amino acid sequence: CASMLRGRTEAFF.

The gene calls are TRBV12-3 or TRBV12-4 and TRBJ2-7; D may be TRBD1 (6 bases). The CDR3 is 13 residues long. V was pared by 3 bases and J by 4 bases, with 10 bases between. The CDR3 DNA follows: TGTGCCAGCAGTTTTTCAGGGGCTTACGAGCAGTACTTC. Amino acids: CASSFSGAYEQYF.

A single count supports this clone. The sample contains more than one DNA sequence encoding this CDR3. The chain joins TRBV5-1 to TRBJ2-5; 7 bases map to TRBD2. Germline-derived CDR1 and CDR2 are SGHRS and YFSETQ. CDR3 length: 13 amino acids. V lost 0 bases and J lost 4; bases outside the gene matches: 0. The CDR3 spells CASSLGGGETQYF. CDR3 nucleotides: TGCGCCAGCAGCTTGGGCGGGGGAGAGACCCAGTACTTC.

The V and J genes are TRBV19 and TRBJ1-1; 8 bases align to TRBD1. J lost 5 bases, V lost 8 bases, and 7 bases had no gene match. Looked up from germline, CDR1 is LNHDA and CDR2 is SQIVND (reference sequence). This CDR3 region has 13 residues. The CDR3 region has the DNA TGTGCCAGTCTTGGCAGGGGGCTGACTGAAGCTTTCTTT. Translation gives CASLGRGLTEAFF. Complete variable domain (other parts from reference TRBV19 and TRBJ1-1): DGGITQSPKYLFRKEGQNVTLSCEQNLNHDAMYWYRQDPGQGLRLIYYSQIVNDFQKGDIAEGYSVSREKKESFPLTVTSAQKNPTAFYLCASLGRGLTEAFFGQGTRLTVV.

The chain joins TRBV7-2 to TRBJ1-2; the match to TRBD1 covers 7 bases. Trimming removed 5 bases from V and 3 bases from J; junction bases left unmatched: 9. CDR1 is SGHTA and CDR2 is FQGNSA in the germline V gene. The CDR3 runs 15 residues. The CDR3 here is CASSTAGTDYYGYTF. For the CDR3, the DNA is TGTGCCAGCAGCACCGCCGGGACAGATTACTATGGCTACACCTTC.

The V gene is TRBV11-2, the J gene TRBJ1-6, with D tentatively TRBD1 (5 bases). The CDR3 consists of 18 residues. Germline V gene sequence: CDR1 SGHAT, CDR2 FQNNGV. The germline V and J ends were trimmed by 5 bases and 0 bases, with 17 bases remaining between them. The CDR3 protein is CASSPGVAGSSYNSPLHF. The CDR3 region has the DNA TGTGCCAGCAGCCCGGGTGTAGCAGGGAGCTCCTATAATTCACCCCTCCACTTT.

The chain combines TRBV9 with TRBJ1-3, with 7 bases aligning to TRBD1. Looked up from germline, CDR1 is SGDLS and CDR2 is YYNGEE. The CDR3 totals 15 residues. After removal of 3 bases from V and 0 bases from J, the junction contained 3 bases not matched to a gene. The CDR3 nucleotides are TGTGCCAGCAGCGCGGGACAGAGCTCTGGAAACACCATATATTTT. Translating gives CASSAGQSSGNTIYF.

For the CDR3, the DNA is TGTGCCAGCAGCTTACTAAAAGGCGGCTCCTATAATTCACCCCTCCACTTT. Translated, it gives CASSLLKGGSYNSPLHF. J is TRBJ1-6 and V is TRBV5-6; D not certain. CDR3 length equals 17 residues. V lost 2 bases and J lost 0, with 12 bases in between. Germline CDR1 SGHDT, CDR2 YYEEEE. The full variable domain, completed using reference TRBV5-6 and TRBJ1-6, is DAGVTQSPTHLIKTRGQQVTLRCSPKSGHDTVSWYQQALGQGPQFIFQYYEEEERQRGNFPDRFSGHQFPNYSSELNVNALLLGDSALYLCASSLLKGGSYNSPLHFGNGTRLTVT.

The chain joins TRBV19 to TRBJ1-1; D is uncertain. This CDR3 is 14 amino acids long. CDR1 and CDR2 from the germline V gene are LNHDA and SQIVND (reference sequence). V dropped 1 base and J dropped 4 bases, with 10 bases sitting between them. CDR3 in amino acids: CASSIGAGATEAFF. CDR3 bases: TGTGCCAGTAGTATAGGGGCAGGAGCCACTGAAGCTTTCTTT.

The V call is TRBV9, the J call TRBJ2-2; the D is unclear. This CDR3 has 16 residues. Germline V gene data show CDR1 as SGDLS and CDR2 as YYNGEE. Trimming pared 0 bases from V and 2 bases from J, leaving 11 bases between. Here the CDR3 reads CASSVDPQVNTGELFF. The DNA for the CDR3 is TGTGCCAGCAGCGTAGACCCCCAGGTCAACACCGGGGAGCTGTTTTTT.

The chain joins TRBV6-5 to TRBJ1-5; D uncertain. The ends were cut back, 4 bases at V and 0 bases at J, with 10 bases in the middle. The CDR3 contains 15 residues. CDR1 and CDR2 (germline): MNHEY, SVGAGI. DNA for the CDR3: TGTGCCAGCAGTTCTACAAGTATTAGCAATCAGCCCCAGCATTTT. It yields the protein CASSSTSISNQPQHF.

V gene TRBV4-1 combines with J gene TRBJ1-1; tentatively, D is TRBD1 (5 bases). Trimming removed 5 bases from V and 2 bases from J, with 9 bases in between. CDR1 is MGHRA, CDR2 YSYEKL, per germline. This CDR3 has 13 amino acids. CDR3 loop: CASSRGLNTEAFF. As DNA, the CDR3 is TGCGCCAGCAGCAGGGGACTCAACACTGAAGCTTTCTTT.

V usage is TRBV19 and J usage is TRBJ1-5, with 7 bases lining up with TRBD1. The CDR3 is 14 residues long. CDR1 LNHDA and CDR2 SQIVND come from the germline V gene (reference sequence). Unmatched junction bases numbered 1, after V lost 3 bases and J lost 2 bases. CDR3 protein: CASSIQGGNQPQHF. CDR3 DNA: TGTGCCAGTAGTATTCAGGGGGGCAATCAGCCCCAGCATTTT.

The V and J genes are TRBV2 and TRBJ1-2; D gene unclear. CDR3 length: 13 residues. Germline V lookup: CDR1 SNHLY, CDR2 FYNNEI. The V end was cut by 3 bases, the J end by 4 bases, with 9 bases between. The CDR3 reads CASSDPSSYGYTF. The CDR3 region has the DNA TGTGCCAGCAGTGATCCTTCTAGCTATGGCTACACCTTC.

The chain couples TRBV7-8 to TRBJ1-2, with TRBD1 as a possible D gene (5 bases). Germline loops: CDR1 SGHVS, CDR2 FQNEAQ. CDR3 length: 15 residues. V shed 5 bases and J shed 0 bases, with 13 bases lying between them. CDR3 region: CASSPLGPTNYGYTF. The CDR3 DNA sequence: TGTGCCAGCAGCCCCTTGGGACCGACTAACTATGGCTACACCTTC.

This chain uses TRBV5-1 with TRBJ1-4; 7 bases are shared with TRBD1. Germline-derived CDR1 and CDR2 are SGHRS and YFSETQ. This CDR3 comprises 14 residues. Losses at the gene ends were 4 bases for V and 5 bases for J; bases not matched to a gene: 5. In DNA form, the CDR3 reads TGCGCCAGCAGCCGACAGGGAATGAATGAAAAACTGTTTTTT. This sequence encodes CASSRQGMNEKLFF.

This clone was seen a single time. This chain connects TRBV30 to TRBJ1-1; TRBD1 might be the D (5 bases). V was trimmed by 1 base and J by 5 bases, leaving 11 bases between them. The CDR3 extends over 13 amino acids. Germline V gene data show CDR1 as GTSNPN and CDR2 as SVGIG (reference sequence). Written as DNA, the CDR3 is TGTGCCTGGAGTGAGTCGGGGCAGACTGAAGCTTTCTTT. As protein: CAWSESGQTEAFF.

The chain employs TRBV6-2 or TRBV6-3 and TRBJ1-1; D remains ambiguous. Trimming removed 2 bases from V and 4 bases from J, with 8 bases in between. Germline V lookup: CDR1 MNHEY, CDR2 SVGEGT. The CDR3 spans 13 residues. CDR3 region: CASSYRIVTEAFF. The CDR3, as DNA: TGTGCCAGCAGTTACAGGATCGTCACTGAAGCTTTCTTT.

The chain couples TRBV9 to TRBJ1-2, with 7 bases matching TRBD1. The CDR3 loop spans 13 amino acids. V lost 2 bases, J lost 6 bases, and 4 bases stayed unmatched. The germline V gene has CDR1 SGDLS and CDR2 YYNGEE. This CDR3 is CASSVKQGNGYTF. In DNA, the CDR3 is TGTGCCAGCAGCGTTAAACAGGGGAATGGCTACACCTTC.

V gene TRBV5-1 combines with J gene TRBJ1-6, with TRBD1 matching 9 bases. The CDR3 extends over 15 amino acids. Trimming removed 7 bases from V and 5 bases from J; junction bases left unmatched: 7. Germline V CDR1 and CDR2: SGHRS, YFSETQ. The chain's CDR3 is CASRGGTGNNSPLHF. The CDR3 coding sequence is TGCGCCAGCCGAGGGGGGACAGGGAATAATTCACCCCTCCACTTT.

The chain combines TRBV25-1 with TRBJ2-7, with TRBD1 as a possible D gene (6 bases). This CDR3 is 13 amino acids long. Germline-derived CDR1 and CDR2 are MGHDK and SYGVNS. V was shortened by 4 bases and J by 6 bases, with 13 bases between the two germline ends. CDR3 sequence: CASSGTGYVEQYF. CDR3 sequence (DNA): TGTGCCAGCAGTGGAACAGGGTATGTCGAGCAGTACTTC.

The chain couples TRBV28 to TRBJ2-1; 13 bases are a match to TRBD2. The CDR3 consists of 16 residues. The germline CDR1 and CDR2 sequences are MDHEN and SYDVKM. Trimming at V came to 6 bases and at J to 2 bases, leaving 4 bases not matched to a gene. In DNA form, the CDR3 reads TGTGCCAGCAGCAGACTAGCGGGGGGCACCTACAATGAGCAGTTCTTC. It yields the protein CASSRLAGGTYNEQFF.

V usage is TRBV6-5 and J usage is TRBJ1-2; 7 bases are a match to TRBD1. CDR3 length: 13 residues. Looked up from germline, CDR1 is MNHEY and CDR2 is SVGAGI. Germline trimming cut 0 bases from V and 7 bases from J; bases unmatched to any gene: 2. CDR3: CASSYSNRGGYTF. In DNA form, the CDR3 reads TGTGCCAGCAGTTACTCCAACAGGGGTGGCTACACCTTC.

The genes are TRBV7-8 and TRBJ1-6; 8 positions match TRBD1. Germline CDR1 reads SGHVS; CDR2 reads FQNEAQ. The CDR3 length is 15 residues. V shed 1 base and J 10 bases; nucleotides not matched to a gene: 6. CDR3 nucleotides: TGTGCCAGCAGCTTAGGGCAGGGGGCGGGGTCACCCCTCCACTTT. Protein: CASSLGQGAGSPLHF. Full variable domain (rest looked up from reference TRBV7-8 and TRBJ1-6): GAGVSQSPRYKVAKRGQDVALRCDPISGHVSLFWYQQALGQGPEFLTYFQNEAQLDKSGLPSDRFFAERPEGSVSTLKIQRTQQEDSAVYLCASSLGQGAGSPLHFGNGTRLTVT.

This chain uses TRBV19 with TRBJ1-5; 7 bases line up with TRBD1. Germline V lookup: CDR1 LNHDA, CDR2 SQIVND (reference sequence). The length of the CDR3 is 15 residues. Trimming took 6 bases from V and 0 from J; bases not matched to a gene: 5. CDR3 sequence (DNA): TGTGCCAGTAGACCGGACAGGAATAGCAATCAGCCCCAGCATTTT. Its translation: CASRPDRNSNQPQHF.

This chain joins TRBV28 and TRBJ1-5; D unclear. V was clipped by 0 bases and J by 2 bases, with 11 bases between them. Germline lookup yields CDR1 MDHEN and CDR2 SYDVKM. There are 16 residues in the CDR3. The CDR3 bases are TGTGCCAGCAGTTTATGGCCGAACATTGGCAATCAGCCCCAGCATTTT. It translates to CASSLWPNIGNQPQHF.

The chain is built from TRBV6-5 and TRBJ1-3; possibly TRBD1 for D (5 bases). CDR3 length: 15 amino acids. Deletions cut 0 bases from V and 7 bases from J, with 13 bases between. Germline V gene sequence: CDR1 MNHEY, CDR2 SVGAGI. CDR3 in DNA: TGTGCCAGCAGTTACTCGAGGAGGGGCAGTAACACCATATATTTT. It translates to CASSYSRRGSNTIYF.